A single sample is the source of the 21 T cell receptor beta chains below, sequenced in a study of PD-L1 blockade in urothelial cancer. The protocol was immunoSEQ multiplex PCR, while the TCRdb copy is restricted to in-frame clones and leaves out a portion. The data contain 45,000 or so clones, around 89% of them seen just once; the ten biggest clones take up about 4%. Sequences were derived from PBMCs, sampled around atezolizumab (anti-PD-L1) treatment. Receptors were obtained from a man older than 75 with urothelial cancer.

V and J are TRBV27 and TRBJ2-2, with 9 positions matching TRBD1. The CDR3 runs 18 residues. V was pared by 3 bases and J by 5 bases, with 13 bases of the junction left unmatched. Looked up from germline, CDR1 is MNHEY and CDR2 is SMNVEV (reference sequence). The DNA of the CDR3 is TGTGCCAGCAGTTTCCACCGCAGACAGGGGGTCGGAACCGGGGAGCTGTTTTTT. Translation gives CASSFHRRQGVGTGELFF.

The gene calls are TRBV5-1 and TRBJ2-3; 9 nucleotides align to TRBD1. V shed 2 bases, J shed 0 bases, and the junction held 4 bases outside the gene matches. Germline CDR1 and CDR2: SGHRS and YFSETQ. This CDR3 has 16 residues. CDR3 protein: CASSLQGASSTDTQYF. DNA for the CDR3: TGCGCCAGCAGCTTACAGGGGGCATCTAGCACAGATACGCAGTATTTT.

The rearrangement joins TRBV18 to TRBJ2-7, with 8 positions matching TRBD2. V shed 4 bases, J shed 3 bases, and the junction held 14 bases outside the gene matches. CDR3 length: 17 residues. Germline CDR1 and CDR2: KGHSH and LQKENI. CDR3 residues: CASSLPGGNELGYEQYF. CDR3 nucleotides: TGTGCCAGCTCACTGCCGGGAGGGAACGAGCTAGGCTACGAGCAGTACTTC.

This chain joins TRBV11-2 and TRBJ1-1, with 7 bases matching TRBD1. This CDR3 is 14 amino acids long. V trimming: 5 bases; J trimming: 9 bases; junction bases outside the gene matches: 12. CDR1 SGHAT and CDR2 FQNNGV come from the germline V gene. In DNA, the CDR3 is TGTGCCAGCAGCCCCCAGAGATTGACAGGGAAAGCTTTCTTT. This codes for CASSPQRLTGKAFF.

The chain employs TRBV18 and TRBJ2-3; no reliable D call. V gave up 3 bases and J gave up 2 bases, with 21 bases separating them. This CDR3 spans 18 amino acids. Germline V gene lookup returns CDR1 KGHSH and CDR2 LQKENI. CDR3 sequence (DNA): TGTGCCAGCTCACCGGGTCGACTTTCTCCTGCCTTCACAGATACGCAGTATTTT. Encoded protein: CASSPGRLSPAFTDTQYF.

As concerns this clone: A single base separates this from a much larger clone, so it may be a read error. Other DNA sequences from this sample encode an identical CDR3 as well. This sequence joins TRBV5-4 and TRBJ2-3; maybe TRBD1 (5 bases). V lost 4 bases, J lost 0 bases, and 12 bases lay in between. The CDR3 is made up of 15 amino acids. The V gene's germline CDR1 is SGHNT and CDR2 YYREEE (reference sequence). CDR3 in amino acids: CASSIGQGSTDTQYF. DNA of the CDR3: TGTGCCAGCAGCATAGGGCAGGGTAGCACAGATACGCAGTATTTT.

J is TRBJ2-1 and V is TRBV19; possibly TRBD1 for D (6 bases). The V gene's germline CDR1 is LNHDA and CDR2 SQIVND (reference sequence). Between the trimmed V and J ends, which lost 3 bases and 4 bases, there was a span of 13 bases. The CDR3 runs to 15 residues. The CDR3 nucleotides are TGTGCCAGTAGTATCCGTGGCAGGGGATACAATGAGCAGTTCTTC. Protein sequence: CASSIRGRGYNEQFF.

The gene calls are TRBV5-4 and TRBJ1-1, with D possibly TRBD1 on 5 matching bases. Per germline, CDR1 SGHNT and CDR2 YYREEE (reference sequence). This CDR3 comprises 13 residues. V was pared by 6 bases and J by 4 bases, with 13 bases between. In nucleotides, the CDR3 is TGTGCCAGCACCATGGTGGGGGGCACTGAAGCTTTCTTT. Protein sequence: CASTMVGGTEAFF. The whole variable domain, remainder taken from reference TRBV5-4 and TRBJ1-1, is ETGVTQSPTHLIKTRGQQVTLRCSSQSGHNTVSWYQQALGQGPQFIFQYYREEENGRGNFPPRFSGLQFPNYSSELNVNALELDDSALYLCASTMVGGTEAFFGQGTRLTVV.

V is TRBV5-1 and J is TRBJ2-1, with 8 bases aligning to TRBD2. Germline-derived CDR1 and CDR2 are SGHRS and YFSETQ. The V segment lost 2 bases and the J segment 4 bases; nucleotides outside the gene matches: 5. This CDR3 comprises 15 residues. The CDR3 sequence is CASSLAGEPYNEQFF. CDR3 DNA sequence: TGCGCCAGCAGCTTAGCGGGAGAACCATACAATGAGCAGTTCTTC.

The chain joins TRBV28 to TRBJ2-1; possibly TRBD1 for D (5 bases). The germline CDR1 and CDR2 sequences are MDHEN and SYDVKM. CDR3 size: 15 residues. Trimming stripped 3 bases from V and 0 bases from J, with 9 bases between. The CDR3 coding sequence is TGTGCCAGCAGTTTCGGGCAGGGCTCCTACAATGAGCAGTTCTTC. This encodes CASSFGQGSYNEQFF.

The V call is TRBV6-4, the J call TRBJ1-4; possible D gene TRBD1, 6 bases. The germline V gene has CDR1 MRHNA and CDR2 SNTAGT. Trimming removed 8 bases at V and 4 bases at J, with 14 bases between. CDR3 length: 14 amino acids. CDR3 loop: CASRTALRNEKLFF. The CDR3 DNA reads TGTGCCAGCCGGACAGCGCTCCGTAATGAAAAACTGTTTTTT.

The gene calls are TRBV9 and TRBJ2-3; 7 nucleotides align to TRBD2. Per germline, CDR1 SGDLS and CDR2 YYNGEE. J was trimmed by 5 bases and V by 3 bases; bases with no gene match: 6. The CDR3 extends over 14 amino acids. The CDR3 reads CASSARLAGDTQYF. CDR3 in DNA: TGTGCCAGCAGCGCCAGACTAGCCGGAGATACGCAGTATTTT.

V gene TRBV2 combines with J gene TRBJ2-7; 8 bases align to TRBD1. The CDR3 runs to 15 residues. The junction had 7 bases not matched to a gene; V was cut back by 4 bases and J by 2 bases. The germline gives CDR1 SNHLY, CDR2 FYNNEI. CDR3: CASSADREFPYEQYF. The CDR3 DNA sequence: TGTGCCAGCAGTGCGGACAGGGAATTTCCCTACGAGCAGTACTTC.

The V gene is TRBV5-1, the J gene TRBJ1-2, with D possibly being TRBD1 (6 bases). Trimming stripped 0 bases from V and 7 bases from J, with 13 bases between. The CDR3 has 14 residues. Germline CDR1 and CDR2: SGHRS and YFSETQ. The CDR3 region is CASSLDQGQSGYTF. DNA of the CDR3: TGCGCCAGCAGCTTGGACCAGGGGCAGAGTGGCTACACCTTC. Looking up the rest from reference TRBV5-1 and TRBJ1-2 gives the full variable domain: KAGVTQTPRYLIKTRGQQVTLSCSPISGHRSVSWYQQTPGQGLQFLFEYFSETQRNKGNFPGRFSGRQFSNSRSEMNVSTLELGDSALYLCASSLDQGQSGYTFGSGTRLTVV.

Turning to this clone: Other DNA variants within this sample encode the same CDR3. The CDR3 sequence: CASSQGDSSNQPQHF. In DNA form, the CDR3 reads TGCGCCAGCAGCCAAGGGGACAGTAGCAATCAGCCCCAGCATTTT. The rearrangement links TRBV4-1 to TRBJ1-5; 7 bases are shared with TRBD1. Germline loops: CDR1 MGHRA, CDR2 YSYEKL. J lost 0 bases, V lost 1 base, and 0 bases had no gene match. The CDR3 spans 15 residues.

The gene calls are TRBV5-1 and TRBJ2-7; 7 bases align to TRBD1. There are 15 residues in the CDR3. Per the germline V gene, CDR1 is SGHRS and CDR2 is YFSETQ. The V segment lost 0 bases and the J segment 3 bases; nucleotides outside the gene matches: 6. DNA of the CDR3: TGCGCCAGCAGCTTGGGACAGGGAATGGGCTACGAGCAGTACTTC. This encodes CASSLGQGMGYEQYF.

The chain couples TRBV5-6 to TRBJ1-3, with TRBD1 matching over 8 bases. From germline, CDR1 is SGHDT and CDR2 YYEEEE. The CDR3 is made up of 14 amino acids. Trimming at V came to 4 bases and at J to 3 bases, leaving 3 bases not matched to a gene. CDR3 in amino acids: CASSRGQVGNTIYF. CDR3 DNA sequence: TGTGCCAGCAGCCGGGGACAGGTTGGAAACACCATATATTTT.

This chain connects TRBV14 to TRBJ2-1, with 14 bases lining up with TRBD2. Trimming at V came to 1 base and at J to 9 bases, leaving 11 bases not matched to a gene. CDR1 is SGHDN, CDR2 FVKESK, per germline. The CDR3 sequence is 18 residues long. For the CDR3, the DNA is TGTGCCAGCAGCCAAGGGATCCTCCGGACTAGCGGGAGGCCTGAGCAGTTCTTC. Residues: CASSQGILRTSGRPEQFF.

V usage is TRBV25-1 and J usage is TRBJ1-1, with 7 nucleotides matching TRBD1. V gave up 8 bases and J gave up 1 base; unmatched junction bases: 7. Germline CDR1 is MGHDK and CDR2 is SYGVNS. This CDR3 spans 14 amino acids. CDR3 nucleotide sequence: TGTGCCAGCGCCCAGGGGGTAGGGAACACTGAAGCTTTCTTT. Translation gives CASAQGVGNTEAFF.

This chain links TRBV18 with TRBJ1-3, with 7 nucleotides matching TRBD1. The length of the CDR3 is 15 residues. V was clipped by 2 bases and J by 2 bases; unmatched bases: 3. Germline loops: CDR1 KGHSH, CDR2 LQKENI. CDR3 in amino acids: CASSPSGQPGNTIYF. As DNA, the CDR3 is TGTGCCAGCTCACCATCGGGACAGCCTGGAAACACCATATATTTT.

About this clone itself: The same CDR3 can be traced to other DNA sequences in this sample. The rearrangement links TRBV29-1 to TRBJ2-7, with TRBD1 identical over 7 bases. Germline V gene sequence: CDR1 SQVTM, CDR2 ANQGSEA. Trimming cost V 6 bases and J 0 bases; bases outside gene matches: 2. The CDR3 sequence is 12 residues long. In nucleotides, the CDR3 is TGCAGCGTGGGACAGACCTCCTACGAGCAGTACTTC. Protein sequence: CSVGQTSYEQYF.